The 27 T cell receptor beta chains reported below all come from one sample, sequenced in a study of cytomegalovirus exposure and HLA in healthy donors. Use of 60 Vbeta and 13 Jbeta primers characterized the PCR. Only in-frame clones appear in the TCRdb table, and some are missing; sequencing was by immunoSEQ multiplex PCR. The top ten clones hold about 3.7% of a sample with about 150,000 clones, nearly 85% of them seen once. Sequences were obtained from PBMCs. Receptors were obtained from a male donor in good health and CMV-seronegative.

The CDR3 is CSVVSSYEQYF. The CDR3 nucleotides read TGCAGCGTTGTTTCCTCTTACGAGCAGTACTTC. This rearrangement joins TRBV29-1 to TRBJ2-7; D uncertain. The CDR3 spans 11 residues. Trimming took 4 bases from V and 4 from J, leaving 8 bases between them. Germline V lookup: CDR1 SQVTM, CDR2 ANQGSEA.

The rearrangement joins TRBV7-9 to TRBJ2-1; tentatively, D is TRBD1 (7 bases). Germline values: CDR1 SEHNR, CDR2 FQNEAQ (reference sequence). The V end lost 1 base, the J end lost 9 bases, and 16 bases lay between the germline ends. The CDR3 contains 15 residues. CDR3 loop: CASSLGSGGFGEQFF. DNA of the CDR3: TGTGCCAGCAGCTTAGGGTCAGGGGGGTTCGGTGAGCAGTTCTTC.

This clone occurred once. The gene calls are TRBV4-3 and TRBJ1-1; TRBD1 matches at 11 bases. The germline V gene encodes CDR1 LGHNA and CDR2 YSLEER. This CDR3 has 16 amino acids. V trimming: 1 base; J trimming: 11 bases; junction bases outside the gene matches: 12. The CDR3 nucleotides are TGCGCCAGCAGCCAAGCCGGGACAGGGGGATTGGAGTTGGCTTTCTTT. As protein: CASSQAGTGGLELAFF.

The V call is TRBV15, the J call TRBJ2-7; 8 bases line up with TRBD2. Germline trimming cut 0 bases from V and 5 bases from J; bases unmatched to any gene: 3. CDR3 size: 14 residues. Looked up from germline, CDR1 is LNHNV and CDR2 is YYDKDF (reference sequence). The DNA of the CDR3 is TGTGCCACCAGCAGAGATCGGGGGGGCGACGAGCAGTACTTC. Translated, it gives CATSRDRGGDEQYF.

The V call is TRBV6-5, the J call TRBJ2-5; 7 nucleotides agree with TRBD2. Germline loops: CDR1 MNHEY, CDR2 SVGAGI. The CDR3 consists of 15 residues. Losses at the gene ends were 6 bases for V and 2 bases for J; bases not matched to a gene: 9. CDR3 nucleotide sequence: TGTGCCAGCAGGGGGACTATACGAAGTCAAGAGACCCAGTACTTC. The encoded protein is CASRGTIRSQETQYF.

This chain uses TRBV27 with TRBJ2-7; 10 bases align to TRBD1. V shed 6 bases and J 1 base; nucleotides not matched to a gene: 6. The CDR3 consists of 15 residues. Germline-derived CDR1 and CDR2 are MNHEY and SMNVEV (reference sequence). The chain's CDR3 is CASRSPGQGSYEQYF. CDR3 DNA: TGTGCCAGCAGATCCCCGGGACAGGGGTCCTACGAGCAGTACTTC.

The chain carries TRBV29-1 and TRBJ1-1, with 7 bases aligning to TRBD1. The CDR3 has 12 amino acids. V trimming: 6 bases; J trimming: 5 bases; junction bases outside the gene matches: 6. Germline values: CDR1 SQVTM, CDR2 ANQGSEA. CDR3 residues: CSVQGLGTEAFF. CDR3 sequence (DNA): TGCAGCGTACAGGGGCTGGGGACTGAAGCTTTCTTT.

The V gene is TRBV5-4, the J gene TRBJ2-3; TRBD2 agrees at 11 bases. CDR1 SGHNT and CDR2 YYREEE come from the germline V gene (reference sequence). The CDR3 loop spans 16 amino acids. Trimming cost V 4 bases and J 2 bases; bases outside gene matches: 6. CDR3 sequence: CASSAPSGGLTDTQYF. DNA for the CDR3: TGTGCCAGCAGCGCCCCTAGCGGGGGGCTCACAGATACGCAGTATTTT.

This rearrangement joins TRBV6-1 to TRBJ2-2; 8 bases fit TRBD2. Trimming removed 9 bases from V and 4 bases from J; junction bases left unmatched: 10. CDR3 length: 15 residues. The germline V gene has CDR1 MNHNS and CDR2 SASEGT. As DNA, the CDR3 is TGTGCCAGTACCGATACGGGGGGGCTCACCGGGGAGCTGTTTTTT. It encodes CASTDTGGLTGELFF.

This chain uses TRBV6-5 with TRBJ2-7; 8 nucleotides line up with TRBD2. Germline V gene sequence: CDR1 MNHEY, CDR2 SVGAGI. The J segment lost 4 bases and the V segment lost 8 bases, leaving 10 bases of the junction unmatched. CDR3 length: 14 residues. CDR3 bases: TGTGCCAGCGCCTTTAGCGGGAATGCGTACGAGCAGTACTTC. It translates to CASAFSGNAYEQYF.

The chain links TRBV6-5 to TRBJ1-2, with TRBD1 matching 7 bases. Trimming at V came to 8 bases and at J to 2 bases, leaving 5 bases not matched to a gene. Germline V lookup: CDR1 MNHEY, CDR2 SVGAGI. The CDR3 consists of 13 residues. In DNA, the CDR3 is TGTGCCAGCCGGACAGGCGCCAACTATGGCTACACCTTC. It yields the protein CASRTGANYGYTF.

The chain is built from TRBV19 and TRBJ1-1; 9 nucleotides agree with TRBD1. This CDR3 region has 14 residues. With V trimmed by 6 bases and J by 2 bases, 4 bases remained unmatched. Germline assignment: CDR1 LNHDA and CDR2 SQIVND (reference sequence). The CDR3 region is CASSRGQGNTEAFF. CDR3 in DNA: TGTGCCAGTAGCAGGGGACAGGGAAACACTGAAGCTTTCTTT.

In this sample, this clone turned up a few times. The chain carries TRBV2 and TRBJ2-2; D gene unclear. The length of the CDR3 is 15 residues. Germline CDR1 and CDR2: SNHLY and FYNNEI. Trimming pared 8 bases from V and 1 base from J, leaving 14 bases between. The CDR3 DNA sequence: TGTGCCAGCTGTTTGTCAGCTAGGAACACCGGGGAGCTGTTTTTT. Translation: CASCLSARNTGELFF.

Here the CDR3 DNA reads TGTGCCAGCAGCGTTGATGAGCTTCCCATCCTCCGGGAGCAGTACTTC. Protein: CASSVDELPILREQYF. The chain couples TRBV7-2 to TRBJ2-7; D ambiguous. V was shortened by 5 bases and J by 7 bases, with 24 bases between the two germline ends. The CDR3 spans 16 residues. The germline V gene has CDR1 SGHTA and CDR2 FQGNSA.

The V call is TRBV27, the J call TRBJ1-1; D may be TRBD1 (5 bases). CDR3 size: 13 residues. Trimming stripped 2 bases from V and 11 bases from J, with 15 bases between. Per the germline V gene, CDR1 is MNHEY and CDR2 is SMNVEV (reference sequence). DNA for the CDR3: TGTGCCAGCAGTTTACGGAGGGGCTATCGGGCTTTCTTT. This encodes CASSLRRGYRAFF.

This chain uses TRBV7-2 with TRBJ1-2, with D hard to call. V dropped 6 bases and J dropped 0 bases, with 5 bases sitting between them. Germline CDR1 is SGHTA and CDR2 is FQGNSA. The CDR3 runs 12 residues. The CDR3 here is CASRPTNYGYTF. The CDR3 nucleotides are TGTGCCAGCAGGCCTACTAACTATGGCTACACCTTC.

The V and J genes are TRBV6-5 and TRBJ2-1; D might be TRBD2 (7 bases). The CDR3 is 15 residues long. Trimming removed 8 bases from V and 4 bases from J, with 18 bases in between. The germline CDR1 and CDR2 sequences are MNHEY and SVGAGI. The CDR3: CASLRGGRGYNEQFF. CDR3 DNA sequence: TGTGCCAGCCTAAGGGGGGGGAGGGGTTACAATGAGCAGTTCTTC.

The chain joins TRBV10-2 to TRBJ1-5; 8 bases align to TRBD1. CDR1 is WSHSY and CDR2 is SAAADI in the germline V gene. V lost 6 bases and J lost 6; bases outside the gene matches: 7. The CDR3 has 14 residues. For the CDR3, the DNA is TGCGCCAGCAGCAGATATACAGGGGGTCAGCCCCAGCATTTT. Translating it yields CASSRYTGGQPQHF.

The chain links TRBV6-5 to TRBJ2-2; 8 bases line up with TRBD1. V gave up 3 bases and J gave up 1 base; unmatched junction bases: 4. This CDR3 comprises 16 residues. CDR1 is MNHEY and CDR2 is SVGAGI in the germline V gene. The CDR3 DNA sequence: TGTGCCAGCAGTTATACGGGACAGGTGAACACCGGGGAGCTGTTTTTT. Encoded protein: CASSYTGQVNTGELFF.

The chain combines TRBV7-9 with TRBJ2-5, with D unclear. CDR1 SEHNR and CDR2 FQNEAQ come from the germline V gene (reference sequence). The V gene lost 6 bases and the J gene lost 1 base, with 12 bases spanning the gap. The CDR3 totals 14 residues. This CDR3 is CASSRVELQETQYF. CDR3 in DNA: TGTGCCAGCAGTCGAGTTGAGCTCCAAGAGACCCAGTACTTC.

J is TRBJ1-2 and V is TRBV9, with TRBD1 matching over 9 bases. V lost 4 bases to trimming and J lost 7 bases; unmatched junction nucleotides: 5. The CDR3 runs to 13 residues. Per the germline V gene, CDR1 is SGDLS and CDR2 is YYNGEE. In DNA form, the CDR3 reads TGTGCCAGCAGCACCCGGACAGGGGCTGGCTACACCTTC. Amino acid sequence: CASSTRTGAGYTF.

CDR3 DNA sequence: TGTGCCAGCAGTCCTGGGGGCGCGGGTAGGACTGAAGCTTTCTTT. The encoded protein is CASSPGGAGRTEAFF. The chain is built from TRBV5-4 and TRBJ1-1; possibly TRBD1 for D (6 bases). Germline assignment: CDR1 SGHNT and CDR2 YYREEE (reference sequence). The length of the CDR3 is 15 residues. V was clipped by 5 bases and J by 5 bases, with 19 bases between them.

The chain carries TRBV9 and TRBJ2-1, with 8 bases fitting TRBD2. The CDR3 has 16 residues. Germline V gene data show CDR1 as SGDLS and CDR2 as YYNGEE. V gave up 2 bases and J gave up 2 bases; unmatched junction bases: 6. The CDR3 DNA is TGTGCCAGCAGCGTGAGGCGGGAGGCCGCCTACAATGAGCAGTTCTTC. This sequence encodes CASSVRREAAYNEQFF.

The chain joins TRBV6-4 to TRBJ1-2; 8 nucleotides match TRBD1. Germline loops: CDR1 MRHNA, CDR2 SNTAGT. This CDR3 spans 16 amino acids. V lost 2 bases, J lost 3 bases, and 8 bases stayed unmatched. The CDR3, as DNA: TGTGCCAGCAGTGACCGTCGACAGGGGCGCTACTATGGCTACACCTTC. Translation: CASSDRRQGRYYGYTF.

The chain employs TRBV19 and TRBJ1-1, with a weak D call TRBD1 (5 bases). This CDR3 has 12 residues. V lost 3 bases and J 11 bases, leaving 13 bases between the germline ends. CDR1 and CDR2 (germline): LNHDA, SQIVND (reference sequence). DNA for the CDR3: TGTGCCAGTAGTATGACGGGGGGTGAGGCTTTCTTT. It encodes CASSMTGGEAFF.

The chain employs TRBV5-1 and TRBJ2-7, with no clear D. Looked up from germline, CDR1 is SGHRS and CDR2 is YFSETQ. The CDR3 spans 14 residues. Deletions cut 2 bases from V and 0 bases from J, with 9 bases between. CDR3 region: CASSFSPDSYEQYF. The CDR3, as DNA: TGCGCCAGCAGCTTTAGCCCAGACTCCTACGAGCAGTACTTC.

This chain uses TRBV2 with TRBJ2-7, with 9 positions matching TRBD1. Looked up from germline, CDR1 is SNHLY and CDR2 is FYNNEI. CDR3 length: 15 residues. Trimming cost V 6 bases and J 6 bases; bases outside gene matches: 12. The DNA for the CDR3 is TGTGCCAGCAGCCCCGGACAGGGGACCCCTCCCGAGCAGTACTTC. Amino acid sequence: CASSPGQGTPPEQYF.